This T cell receptor beta chain was profiled in a study of T cells in Graves' hyperthyroidism and ophthalmopathy (dated by TCRdb to the late 2010s). For the wider study: Peripheral blood samples were taken at initial diagnosis, before any treatment was given. A discovery cohort of roughly 100 patients, 43 with Graves' ophthalmopathy and 57 with stable Graves' hyperthyroidism, was used to find distinguishing TCR V-J signatures. An independent validation cohort of under 20 hyperthyroidism patients and 17 patients who later progressed to ophthalmopathy tested prospective prediction of ophthalmopathy. For training and testing, the 110 or so patients in the discovery cohort were randomly divided in a 7:3 ratio. The study also compared thyroid tissue and blood T-cell repertoires from a handful of Graves' hyperthyroidism patients. After sampling, hyperthyroidism patients received methimazole starting at 30 mg daily, and ophthalmopathy patients received high-dose intravenous methylprednisolone. The paper reports TCR Vbeta CDR3 sequencing of 140 or so peripheral blood samples: over 40 ophthalmopathy, fewer than 80 hyperthyroidism and around 17 progressor patients. The paper's findings and limits, for the study overall: A 13 V-J signature model separated ophthalmopathy from stable hyperthyroidism, with over 85% sensitivity and 81.08% specificity in cross-validation and 80%/75% in testing. Blood samples also contained most of the expanded thyroid clonotypes (frequency above 0.001), which suggests that blood repertoires may reflect thyroid immune responses. No statistical method was used to fix the sample size in advance, and group allocation was not hidden from the investigators. In validation, progression to ophthalmopathy was predicted by the model with about 70% sensitivity and 72.22% specificity, a median of roughly 6 months before onset.

Graves' hyperthyroidism was defined as stable when no progression to ophthalmopathy occurred over 18 months of follow-up. Hyperthyroidism patients were newly diagnosed, had a disease duration of under 2 months, and were aged 18 to 65 years. Patients with uncontrolled infections, other autoimmune diseases, pregnancy or lactation were excluded. Diagnoses were based on clinical symptoms, serum thyroxine and TRAb, thyroid ultrasound and orbital computed tomography. Ficoll-Paque density gradient centrifugation was used to isolate PBMCs from about 10 ml of fresh peripheral blood. Trizol reagent was used to extract total RNA, and RNA quality was then checked on an Agilent 2100 Bioanalyzer. This clonotype was observed many times. This clone's antigen is unknown. No quality values exist for individual bases; no much larger clone is one base distant. The trim is 4 bases for V and 0 bases for J, with a gap of 10 bases between the germline ends. In the germline V gene (reference sequence), CDR1 corresponds to DFQATT and CDR2 to SNEGSKA. Including cysteine and phenylalanine, the CDR3 has 14 amino acids. Here the CDR3 DNA is all that survives: 42 bases in frame from base 1.

The TCR beta CDR3 regions were amplified from the RNA transcripts. For the first round of RT-PCR on the TCR CDR3, the HTBI primer set was used together with the Qiagen OneStep RT-PCR kit. Libraries were constructed in a second round of multiplex PCR, after which size selection and purification were carried out. The libraries were sequenced on an Illumina HiSeq2000 using paired-end 100 bp reads. On the study's bioinformatics: Raw data were processed with SOAPnuke, discarding reads with adapters, uncalled bases, mean Phred below 15, or no exact constant-primer or identifier match. High-quality paired reads were merged using COPE v1.2.5, and each unique nucleotide sequence was defined as a clonotype. MiTCR v1.1 was used to align clonotypes to the IMGT TRBV, TRBD and TRBJ reference segments. Analysis was restricted to V-J combinations with a frequency above 0.0001, which covered 99% to 99.2% of repertoires. The TCS score was defined as the ratio of F50 (clonal expansion) to E x V (chaos), calculated using BLOSUM62-based TCRdist between CDR3 peptides within each V-J. Welch's t-statistics and random forest reduced 450 to 600 V-J features to some 14, which were used in a naive Bayes classifier (R e1071). Using fastp trimming at Q25 and MiXCR clonotype assembly, TCRdb reanalyzed the public sequencing data and kept in-frame beta chains. All rows with the same CDR3 protein become a single entry with the most common DNA and genes. TCRdb, not the authors, supplied the V and J calls. The sample has under 350,000 distinct CDR3 sequences on record, approximately 22% of them singletons. The ten largest clonotypes hold over 40% of the sample.

The receptor was derived from a woman aged 45-65 years with Graves' hyperthyroidism. The sequenced sample consisted of blood. The chain is made from TRBV20-1 and TRBJ2-1; the D segment might be TRBD1 or TRBD2, since each matches 5 bases. The CDR3 loop reads CSANGASSYNEQFF. At the DNA level, the sequence is TGCAGTGCTAACGGGGCAAGCTCCTACAATGAGCAGTTCTTC.